One and the same sample provided the 22 T cell receptor beta chains below, sequenced in a study of blood T cells in healthy people across ages. Sample-barcoded 5' priming and a J-beta primer mix drove a second PCR of 7 to 11 cycles. Each CDR3 protein is one row after TCRdb ran MiXCR on the 5' RACE reads. This table has 750,000 to 850,000 distinct CDR3 sequences, approximately 25% appearing once. In addition, the sample was reused for a study of T cells of mothers and their children.

The sample taken for sequencing was blood. Receptors originate from a boy aged 5-17 years in good health.

This sequence joins TRBV24-1 and TRBJ1-2, with a weak D call TRBD1 (5 bases). From germline, CDR1 is KGHDR and CDR2 SFDVKD. The CDR3 is made up of 13 amino acids. Trimming removed 6 bases at V and 13 bases at J, with 20 bases between. CDR3 coding DNA: TGTGCCACCAGTCCGGGACTGTCCTATAGCTTCACCTTC. It encodes CATSPGLSYSFTF.

This chain uses TRBV4-1 with TRBJ2-5, with D possibly TRBD1 on 6 matching bases. The assigned J gene may be wrong: the sequence end matches TRBJ2-1 better. This CDR3 spans 15 amino acids. CDR1 and CDR2 from the germline V gene are MGHRA and YSYEKL. CDR3 bases: TGCGCCAGCAGCCAAGGGGACACCCCAGGGAATGAGCAGTTCTTC. Translated: CASSQGDTPGNEQFF.

CDR3 region: CASSTTGAGTQYF. CDR3 bases: TGTGCCAGCAGCACCACGGGGGCAGGGACCCAGTACTTC. V usage is TRBV7-6 and J usage is TRBJ2-5; either TRBD1 or TRBD2 may supply D (6 bases each). In germline, CDR1 is SGHVS, CDR2 FNYEAQ. The CDR3 is 13 amino acids. V was pared by 5 bases and J by 7 bases, with 14 bases between.

This clonotype was observed many times. The CDR3 bases are TGCGCCAGCAGCCAAGATATGGTAGCGGATTACAATGAGCAGTTCTTC. Its translation is CASSQDMVADYNEQFF. The chain employs TRBV4-3 and TRBJ2-1; weak D call: TRBD2 (6 bases). Trimming left V 0 bases short and J 4 bases short, with 13 bases between. CDR1 and CDR2 (germline): LGHNA, YSLEER. CDR3 size: 16 residues.

In this sample, this clonotype turned up a few times. The chain has TRBV6-5 and TRBJ1-3, with 7 bases identical to TRBD1. CDR1 is MNHEY and CDR2 is SVGAGI in the germline V gene. There are 15 residues in the CDR3. V lost 6 bases, J lost 4 bases, and 9 bases stayed unmatched. The CDR3 is CASRPFATGGNTIYF. CDR3 DNA sequence: TGTGCCAGCAGGCCGTTCGCGACAGGGGGAAACACCATATATTTT.

A few counts support this clonotype. In nucleotides, the CDR3 is TGTGCCAGCAGCCAAGACGGGGGGCTCGGTGGCTACACCTTC. Protein product: CASSQDGGLGGYTF. This rearrangement joins TRBV14 to TRBJ1-2; weak D call: TRBD1 (6 bases). The V and J ends lost 0 bases and 7 bases respectively, with 12 bases between them. The CDR3 length is 14 residues. Per the germline V gene, CDR1 is SGHDN and CDR2 is FVKESK.

The chain carries TRBV6-5 and TRBJ2-4, with unresolved D. V was cut by 5 bases and J by 5 bases, with 10 bases left in between. The CDR3 loop spans 13 amino acids. The germline CDR1 and CDR2 sequences are MNHEY and SVGAGI. CDR3 sequence reads: CASSPNGQNIQYF. CDR3 in DNA: TGTGCCAGCAGTCCGAATGGGCAAAACATTCAGTACTTC.

This clonotype was seen a handful of times. The chain carries TRBV9 and TRBJ2-3, with 7 bases fitting TRBD2. The CDR3 contains 16 residues. V gave up 0 bases and J gave up 4 bases; unmatched junction bases: 8. The germline V gene has CDR1 SGDLS and CDR2 YYNGEE. The DNA of the CDR3 is TGTGCCAGCAGCGTAGTCGGCGGGAGTCTTCCAGATACGCAGTATTTT. This encodes CASSVVGGSLPDTQYF. Combining the CDR3 with reference TRBV9 and TRBJ2-3 gives the whole variable domain DSGVTQTPKHLITATGQRVTLRCSPRSGDLSVYWYQQSLDQGLQFLIQYYNGEERAKGNILERFSAQQFPDLHSELNLSSLELGDSALYFCASSVVGGSLPDTQYFGPGTRLTVL.

This chain connects TRBV2 to TRBJ2-5; D gene uncertain. Judging by the DNA end, TRBJ2-7 fits better; the J call may be wrong. Germline assignment: CDR1 SNHLY and CDR2 FYNNEI. This CDR3 has 13 amino acids. This CDR3 reads CASSEATDYEQYF. The DNA for the CDR3 is TGTGCCAGCAGTGAAGCCACGGACTACGAGCAGTACTTC.

The chain employs TRBV6-5 and TRBJ2-7; D might be TRBD2 (5 bases). Germline values: CDR1 MNHEY, CDR2 SVGAGI. This CDR3 contains 16 residues. Trimming removed 0 bases from V and 0 bases from J, with 12 bases in between. CDR3 coding DNA: TGTGCCAGCAGTTACTCGCTGGACTGGAGCTCCTACGAGCAGTACTTC. Translation: CASSYSLDWSSYEQYF.

The count of this clonotype is one. V is TRBV7-2 and J is TRBJ2-1, with no clear D. The closer fit of TRBJ2-7 to the DNA end suggests the J call may be wrong. Per the germline V gene, CDR1 is SGHTA and CDR2 is FQGNSA. This CDR3 contains 14 residues. The CDR3 DNA follows: TGTGCCAGCAGCTGGTCAGGAGAGTCCTACGAGCAGTACTTC. It is translated as CASSWSGESYEQYF.

This clonotype was counted a few times. At one end the junction does not follow the germline gene, possibly because of a read error. J is TRBJ2-7 and V is TRBV6-5; a possible D gene is TRBD1 (6 bases). This CDR3 spans 15 amino acids. In germline, CDR1 is MNHEY, CDR2 SVGAGI. CDR3 amino acids: CASSYRGQGLYGQYF. As DNA, the CDR3 is TGTGCCAGCAGTTATCGGGGCCAGGGGTTATACGGGCAGTACTTC.

The chain has TRBV6-5 and TRBJ1-1, with 7 nucleotides matching TRBD1. Trimming at V came to 6 bases and at J to 13 bases, leaving 8 bases not matched to a gene. The CDR3 extends over 11 amino acids. Germline V gene data show CDR1 as MNHEY and CDR2 as SVGAGI. CDR3 sequence: CASSEDRAVFF. The CDR3 bases are TGTGCCAGCAGCGAAGACAGGGCTGTTTTCTTT.

The gene calls are TRBV28 and TRBJ1-5; D gene unclear. Germline CDR1 reads MDHEN; CDR2 reads SYDVKM. V dropped 2 bases and J dropped 6 bases, with 5 bases sitting between them. This CDR3 comprises 12 residues. Here the CDR3 DNA reads TGTGCCAGCAGTTTAGCCAGTCAGCCCCAGCATTTT. This encodes CASSLASQPQHF. Supplemented by reference TRBV28 and TRBJ1-5, the full variable domain reads DVKVTQSSRYLVKRTGEKVFLECVQDMDHENMFWYRQDPGLGLRLIYFSYDVKMKEKGDIPEGYSVSREKKERFSLILESASTNQTSMYLCASSLASQPQHFGDGTRLSIL.

Only a few counts were recorded for this clonotype. V is TRBV6-5 and J is TRBJ2-1; D gene uncertain. Trimming stripped 4 bases from V and 8 bases from J, with 12 bases between. Germline CDR1 reads MNHEY; CDR2 reads SVGAGI. The length of the CDR3 is 13 residues. The CDR3 here is CASSSNPSDEQFF. CDR3 DNA sequence: TGTGCCAGCAGTTCGAACCCAAGTGATGAGCAGTTCTTC.

This clonotype has only a few counts. This chain connects TRBV19 to TRBJ2-4; D is undetermined. Germline V CDR1 and CDR2: LNHDA, SQIVND (reference sequence). This CDR3 has 15 residues. V was pared by 0 bases and J by 0 bases, with 6 bases between. CDR3 DNA sequence: TGTGCCAGTAGTATAGAGTCGGGAGCCAAAAACATTCAGTACTTC. Its protein product is CASSIESGAKNIQYF.

This clonotype was recorded a few times. The V call is TRBV5-1, the J call TRBJ2-6; D is undetermined. Germline V gene sequence: CDR1 SGHRS, CDR2 YFSETQ. Trimming removed 6 bases from V and 0 bases from J, with 16 bases in between. The CDR3 totals 17 residues. Written as DNA, the CDR3 is TGCGCCAGCAAGAATTCTGGCGGCCGCTCTGGGGCCAACGTCCTGACTTTC. Amino acids: CASKNSGGRSGANVLTF.

The genes are TRBV29-1 and TRBJ1-2, with D possibly TRBD1 on 5 matching bases. There are 16 residues in the CDR3. Germline-derived CDR1 and CDR2 are SQVTM and ANQGSEA. V lost 7 bases and J lost 6, with 27 bases in between. This CDR3 reads CSASLGADGFGDGYTF. The CDR3 DNA reads TGCAGCGCTTCCCTTGGGGCAGATGGCTTTGGGGATGGCTACACCTTC. Full variable domain (missing parts from reference TRBV29-1 and TRBJ1-2): SAVISQKPSRDICQRGTSLTIQCQVDSQVTMMFWYRQQPGQSLTLIATANQGSEATYESGFVIDKFPISRPNLTFSTLTVSNMSPEDSSIYLCSASLGADGFGDGYTFGSGTRLTVV.

This clonotype was counted only a few times. V and J are TRBV6-2 or TRBV6-3 and TRBJ1-1; D may be TRBD1 (5 bases). CDR1 and CDR2 (germline): MNHEY, SVGEGT. V dropped 4 bases and J dropped 6 bases, with 12 bases sitting between them. The CDR3 is made up of 13 amino acids. The CDR3 DNA reads TGTGCCAGCAGTTCCCCGGGGGTTCCTGAAGCTTTCTTT. It translates to CASSSPGVPEAFF.

V is TRBV28 and J is TRBJ2-5; D is perhaps TRBD2 (5 bases). The DNA matches TRBJ2-7 better at its end, which makes the J call doubtful. CDR1 MDHEN and CDR2 SYDVKM come from the germline V gene. CDR3 length equals 11 residues. CDR3: CASREAYEQYF. In nucleotides, the CDR3 is TGTGCCAGCCGGGAAGCCTACGAGCAGTACTTC.

Only a few counts were recorded for this clonotype. This chain uses TRBV5-1 with TRBJ2-3; maybe TRBD2 (6 bases). Deletions cut 1 base from V and 5 bases from J, with 11 bases between. Germline values: CDR1 SGHRS, CDR2 YFSETQ. The CDR3 totals 14 residues. In DNA, the CDR3 is TGCGCCAGCAGCTTGAGCCCGGGGGAAGATACGCAGTATTTT. Residues: CASSLSPGEDTQYF.

The chain joins TRBV6-1 to TRBJ2-5; the match to TRBD2 covers 7 bases. The junction had 3 bases not matched to a gene; V was cut back by 3 bases and J by 2 bases. Germline CDR1 and CDR2: MNHNS and SASEGT. The CDR3 runs to 14 residues. The CDR3 is CASSDWGGQETQYF. The CDR3, as DNA: TGTGCCAGCAGTGATTGGGGGGGGCAAGAGACCCAGTACTTC.